The TCR beta chain described here comes from a study of T cell responses to AZD1222 COVID-19 vaccine. CDR3 length: 16 amino acids. Trimming stripped 1 base from V and 10 bases from J, with 22 bases between. Germline V lookup: CDR1 SGHTA, CDR2 FQGNSA. The table came from immunoSEQ multiplex PCR; TCRdb's copy has only in-frame clones and leaves some out. The table includes 95,000 to 110,000 clones, 90% to 95% detected once. This TCR was recovered from an adult who received the AZD1222 COVID-19 vaccine. The specimen comprised peripheral blood, sampled 28 days after the second AZD1222 dose. This chain joins TRBV7-2 and TRBJ1-2; possibly TRBD1 for D (5 bases). CDR3 in amino acids: CASSLGGAGRGEDYTF. The DNA for the CDR3 is TGTGCCAGCAGCTTAGGAGGGGCAGGGAGAGGGGAGGACTACACCTTC. The full variable domain, rest sourced from reference TRBV7-2 and TRBJ1-2, is GAGVSQSPSNKVTEKGKDVELRCDPISGHTALYWYRQSLGQGLEFLIYFQGNSAPDKSGLPSDRFSAERTGGSVSTLTIQRTQQEDSAVYLCASSLGGAGRGEDYTFGSGTRLTVV.